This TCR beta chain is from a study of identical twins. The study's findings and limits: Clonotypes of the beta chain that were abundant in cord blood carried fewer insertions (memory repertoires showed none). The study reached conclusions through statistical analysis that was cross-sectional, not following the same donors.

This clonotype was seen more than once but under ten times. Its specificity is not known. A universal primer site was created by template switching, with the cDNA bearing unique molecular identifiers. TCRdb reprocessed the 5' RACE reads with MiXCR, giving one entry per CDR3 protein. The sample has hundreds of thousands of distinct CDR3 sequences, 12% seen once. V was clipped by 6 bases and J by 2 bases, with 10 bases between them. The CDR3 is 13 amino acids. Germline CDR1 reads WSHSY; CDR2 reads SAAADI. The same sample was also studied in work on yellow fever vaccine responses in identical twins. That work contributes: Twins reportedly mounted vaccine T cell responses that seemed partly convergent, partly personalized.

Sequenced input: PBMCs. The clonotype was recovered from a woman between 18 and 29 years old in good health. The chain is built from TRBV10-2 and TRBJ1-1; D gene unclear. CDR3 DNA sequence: TGCGCCAGCAGGAGGAACACCAACACTGAAGCTTTCTTT. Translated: CASRRNTNTEAFF.